The 8 T cell receptor beta chains given below trace back to one sample, sequenced in a study of shared clonotypes between healthy human individuals. TCRdb's copy holds only in-frame clones and misses some; the assay was immunoSEQ multiplex PCR. The sample lists around 690,000 clones, about nine tenths occurring once. The specimen was memory CD8+ T cells from PBMCs. Indicated subset: CD45RO+ cells pooled with CCR7-negative TemRA cells. The receptor set was obtained from a man aged 18 to 30 in good health. Some clones in this sample may be carry-over from other donors' samples.

The CDR3 DNA is TGTGCCAGCAGCTTAGCCCCCGAGGGGAGGGTTCATGAGCAGTTCTTC. It codes for CASSLAPEGRVHEQFF. The V gene is TRBV7-6, the J gene TRBJ2-1; 7 nucleotides agree with TRBD2. Germline CDR1 reads SGHVS; CDR2 reads FNYEAQ. The CDR3 covers 16 residues. V was clipped by 0 bases and J by 8 bases; unmatched bases: 10.

The V and J genes are TRBV14 and TRBJ1-2, with 9 bases matching TRBD1. The CDR3 is made up of 17 amino acids. In germline, CDR1 is SGHDN, CDR2 FVKESK. With 4 bases clipped from V and 4 bases from J, the junction kept 13 bases outside the gene matches. The CDR3 nucleotides are TGTGCCAGCAGCCCGTCCCGGGACAGGGCTGCCCTCTATGGCTACACCTTC. As protein: CASSPSRDRAALYGYTF.

V usage is TRBV19 and J usage is TRBJ2-4; 8 bases fit TRBD2. The CDR3 runs to 18 residues. With 10 bases clipped from V and 0 bases from J, the junction kept 17 bases outside the gene matches. Germline CDR1 is LNHDA and CDR2 is SQIVND (reference sequence). The CDR3 loop is CANKAKASGPLAKNIQYF. As DNA, the CDR3 is TGTGCCAATAAAGCGAAGGCTAGCGGGCCTCTAGCCAAAAACATTCAGTACTTC.

The CDR3 nucleotides read TGCGCCAGCAGTGAGCCGTGGGACAGGGGAGGGGAGACCCAGTACTTC. It translates to CASSEPWDRGGETQYF. This rearrangement joins TRBV10-2 to TRBJ2-5; the match to TRBD1 covers 10 bases. CDR3 length equals 16 residues. Trimming removed 2 bases from V and 5 bases from J; junction bases left unmatched: 8. Germline CDR1 reads WSHSY; CDR2 reads SAAADI.

This chain joins TRBV9 and TRBJ2-7; tentatively, D is TRBD1 (5 bases). The length of the CDR3 is 15 residues. CDR1 is SGDLS, CDR2 YYNGEE, per germline. V was shortened by 2 bases and J by 1 base, with 13 bases between the two germline ends. The CDR3 DNA follows: TGTGCCAGCAGCGTCGACAGTTCCCCTTCCTACGAGCAGTACTTC. It yields the protein CASSVDSSPSYEQYF.

This chain links TRBV6-5 with TRBJ2-7; 8 positions agree with TRBD1. CDR3 length: 14 amino acids. Trimming took 2 bases from V and 3 from J; bases not matched to a gene: 3. The germline V gene encodes CDR1 MNHEY and CDR2 SVGAGI. CDR3 sequence reads: CASSYLGQGYEQYF. The DNA of the CDR3 is TGTGCCAGCAGTTACCTCGGACAGGGCTACGAGCAGTACTTC.

The rearrangement links TRBV7-9 to TRBJ1-1; the D is unclear. Germline CDR1 reads SEHNR; CDR2 reads FQNEAQ (reference sequence). The CDR3 runs 14 residues. Trimming stripped 3 bases from V and 2 bases from J, with 10 bases between. CDR3 bases: TGTGCCAGCAGCTTTACCCCAGGCAACACTGAAGCTTTCTTT. Translating it yields CASSFTPGNTEAFF.

DNA of the CDR3: TGTGCCAGCAGCCGAAACCCAGAGGATGAAAAACTGTTTTTT. Its protein product is CASSRNPEDEKLFF. V gene TRBV6-5 combines with J gene TRBJ1-4; D ambiguous. CDR3 length equals 14 residues. Deletions cut 6 bases from V and 6 bases from J, with 14 bases between. CDR1 and CDR2 (germline): MNHEY, SVGAGI.